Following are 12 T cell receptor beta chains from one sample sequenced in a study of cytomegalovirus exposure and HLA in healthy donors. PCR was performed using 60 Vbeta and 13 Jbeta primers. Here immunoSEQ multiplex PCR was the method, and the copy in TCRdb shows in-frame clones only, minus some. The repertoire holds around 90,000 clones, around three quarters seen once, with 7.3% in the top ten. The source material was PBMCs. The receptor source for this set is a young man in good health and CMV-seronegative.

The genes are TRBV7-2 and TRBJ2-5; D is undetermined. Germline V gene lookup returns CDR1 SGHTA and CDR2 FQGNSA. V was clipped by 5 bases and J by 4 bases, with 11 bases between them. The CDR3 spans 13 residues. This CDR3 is CASSEARGETQYF. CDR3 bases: TGTGCCAGCAGCGAGGCTAGAGGAGAGACCCAGTACTTC.

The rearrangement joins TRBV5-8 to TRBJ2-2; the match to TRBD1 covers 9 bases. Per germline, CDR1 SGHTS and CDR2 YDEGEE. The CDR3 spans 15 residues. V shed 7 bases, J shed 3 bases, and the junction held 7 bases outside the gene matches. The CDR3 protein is CASANRGRYTGELFF. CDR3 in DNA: TGTGCCAGCGCGAACAGGGGGCGTTACACCGGGGAGCTGTTTTTT.

The CDR3: CASSFQGQDYGYTF. The CDR3 coding sequence is TGCGCCAGCAGCTTTCAAGGACAGGACTATGGCTACACCTTC. V usage is TRBV5-1 and J usage is TRBJ1-2, with 7 nucleotides matching TRBD1. The V and J ends lost 2 bases and 3 bases, in that order; junction bases with no gene match: 4. The length of the CDR3 is 14 residues. CDR1 and CDR2 (germline): SGHRS, YFSETQ. Filled out from reference TRBV5-1 and TRBJ1-2, the complete variable domain reads KAGVTQTPRYLIKTRGQQVTLSCSPISGHRSVSWYQQTPGQGLQFLFEYFSETQRNKGNFPGRFSGRQFSNSRSEMNVSTLELGDSALYLCASSFQGQDYGYTFGSGTRLTVV.

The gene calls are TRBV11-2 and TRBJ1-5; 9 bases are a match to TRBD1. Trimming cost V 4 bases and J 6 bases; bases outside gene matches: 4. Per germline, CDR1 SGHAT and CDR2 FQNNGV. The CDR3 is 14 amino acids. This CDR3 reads CASSSTGGPQPQHF. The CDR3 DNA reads TGTGCCAGCAGCTCGACAGGGGGTCCTCAGCCCCAGCATTTT.

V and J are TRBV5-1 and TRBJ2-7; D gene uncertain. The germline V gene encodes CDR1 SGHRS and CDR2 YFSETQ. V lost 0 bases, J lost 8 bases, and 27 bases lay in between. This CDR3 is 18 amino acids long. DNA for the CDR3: TGCGCCAGCAGCTTGGCCGGGTTGGATGAAGACCGCTACGAGAAGCAGTACTTC. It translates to CASSLAGLDEDRYEKQYF.

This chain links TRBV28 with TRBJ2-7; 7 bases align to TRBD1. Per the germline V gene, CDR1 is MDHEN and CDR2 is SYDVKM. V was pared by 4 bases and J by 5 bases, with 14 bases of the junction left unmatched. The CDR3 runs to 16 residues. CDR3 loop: CASSWRYRGKGHEQYF. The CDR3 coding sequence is TGTGCCAGCAGTTGGCGATACAGGGGTAAAGGGCACGAGCAGTACTTC.

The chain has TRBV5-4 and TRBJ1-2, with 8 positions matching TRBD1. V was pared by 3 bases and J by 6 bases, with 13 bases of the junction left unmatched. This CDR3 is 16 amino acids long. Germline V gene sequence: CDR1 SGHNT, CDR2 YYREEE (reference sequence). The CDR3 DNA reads TGTGCCAGCAGCTGGACCTTGGACAGGGAGAAAGATGGCTACACCTTC. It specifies CASSWTLDREKDGYTF.

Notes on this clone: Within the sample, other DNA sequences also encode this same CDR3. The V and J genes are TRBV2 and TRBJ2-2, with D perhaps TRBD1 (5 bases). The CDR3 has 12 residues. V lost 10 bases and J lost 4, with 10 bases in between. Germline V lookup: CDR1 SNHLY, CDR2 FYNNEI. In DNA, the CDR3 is TGTGCCACCCGACAGTCCACCGGGGAGCTGTTTTTT. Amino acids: CATRQSTGELFF.

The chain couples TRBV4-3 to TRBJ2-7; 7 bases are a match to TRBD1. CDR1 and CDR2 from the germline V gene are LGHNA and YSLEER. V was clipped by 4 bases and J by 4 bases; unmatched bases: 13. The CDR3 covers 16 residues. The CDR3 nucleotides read TGCGCCAGCAGCCCGCAGACAGGGTTTTCCGGATACGAGCAGTACTTC. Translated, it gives CASSPQTGFSGYEQYF.

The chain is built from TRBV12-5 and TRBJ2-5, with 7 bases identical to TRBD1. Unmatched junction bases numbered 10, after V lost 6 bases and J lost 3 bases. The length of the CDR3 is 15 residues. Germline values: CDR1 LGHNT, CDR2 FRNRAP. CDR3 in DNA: TGTGCTAGTGGACCTCTACAGGGGAGAGAAGAGACCCAGTACTTC. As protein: CASGPLQGREETQYF. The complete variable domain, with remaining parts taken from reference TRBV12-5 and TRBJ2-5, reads DARVTQTPRHKVTEMGQEVTMRCQPILGHNTVFWYRQTMMQGLELLAYFRNRAPLDDSGMPKDRFSAEMPDATLATLKIQPSEPRDSAVYFCASGPLQGREETQYFGPGTRLLVL.

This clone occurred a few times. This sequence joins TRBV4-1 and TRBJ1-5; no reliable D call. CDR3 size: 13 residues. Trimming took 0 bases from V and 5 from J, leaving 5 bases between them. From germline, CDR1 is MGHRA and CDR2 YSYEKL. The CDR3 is CASSQDEDQPQHF. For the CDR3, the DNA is TGCGCCAGCAGCCAAGACGAGGATCAGCCCCAGCATTTT.

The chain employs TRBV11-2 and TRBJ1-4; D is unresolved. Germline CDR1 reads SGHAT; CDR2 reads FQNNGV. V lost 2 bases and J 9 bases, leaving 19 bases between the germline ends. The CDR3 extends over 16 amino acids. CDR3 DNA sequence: TGTGCCAGCAGCTTACCATTTGGGGTTCGGAGGCAAAAACTGTTTTTT. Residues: CASSLPFGVRRQKLFF.